This TCR beta chain comes out of a study of shared clonotypes between healthy human individuals. About the research overall: Samples came from a couple of female and a few male donors aged 18 to 49. Study findings and constraints: Naive CD4 clonotype sharing across several donors was approximately 5%. The study's rarefaction showed incomplete sorted-subset sequencing despite large depth.

Comments on this clone: What it recognizes is unknown.

Once extracted for a subset, genomic DNA was divided evenly among several immunoSEQ plates. TCRdb keeps only in-frame clones here, not all; method: immunoSEQ multiplex PCR. The sample has roughly 2,500,000 clones, 80% to 95% seen once; the top ten hold roughly 0.39%. Germline V gene sequence: CDR1 MGHRA, CDR2 YSYEKL. The V gene lost 0 bases and the J gene lost 2 bases, with 11 bases spanning the gap. The CDR3 is made up of 15 amino acids. Specimen: naive CD4+ T cells from PBMCs. Subset reported: CD45RA+ positively selected. The rearrangement joins TRBV4-1 to TRBJ2-7; D may be TRBD1 or TRBD2 (5 bases each). The receptor comes from a man younger than 35 in good health. Some clones in this sample may be carry-over from other donors' samples. Here the CDR3 DNA reads TGCGCCAGCAGCCAAGAGGAGCGGACAACCTACGAGCAGTACTTC. As protein: CASSQEERTTYEQYF.